The present T cell receptor (beta chain) was sequenced within a study of spatial heterogeneity in lung cancer. On the study more broadly: The donors were about 67 patients with non-small cell lung cancer that was early-stage and untreated. Follow-up PBMC samples were sequenced when available, at a median of around 2 years after resection.

TCRdb processed the 5' RACE reads anew with MiXCR; each CDR3 protein has one entry. This sample has tens of thousands of distinct CDR3 sequences, with approximately 6% found just once. Study-wide results and limits: Blood carried ubiquitous expanded tumor TCRs more at resection than follow-up.

This clonotype was counted many times. Its specificity is not known. Indicated time point: blood at routine non-recurrence follow-up after resection. Sequencing was performed on whole RNA extracted from tumor and nontumor lung tissue, or from frozen PBMC, and the material was left unsorted. The CDR3 is made up of 15 amino acids. Trimming took 1 base from V and 7 from J; bases not matched to a gene: 7. Germline V lookup: CDR1 MGHRA, CDR2 YSYEKL. The sequence derives from a male donor with early-stage non-small cell lung cancer. The chain uses TRBV4-1 and TRBJ2-1; TRBD2 matches 7 bases. The input for sequencing was PBMCs, taken at follow-up. For the CDR3, the DNA is TGCGCCAGCAGCCAAGTAACTAGCGTGGAGAATGAGCAGTTCTTC. Translating gives CASSQVTSVENEQFF.